Listed below are T cell receptor beta chains from one sample, sequenced in a study of monozygotic twins with inflammatory bowel disease. TCRdb reprocessed the 5' RACE reads, with one entry per CDR3 protein and no DNA. Recorded for this sample: 350,000 to 550,000 distinct CDR3 sequences. The specimen sequenced was blood. These receptors originate from a human donor with ulcerative colitis or Crohn's disease, or a healthy co-twin of an affected twin (not recorded which). Both conserved end residues are part of each CDR3.

J	V	CDR3
TRBJ2-5	TRBV5-8	CASRVERGTSFF
TRBJ2-1	TRBV5-1	CASRTGGGNEQFF
TRBJ1-5	TRBV7-8	CASSFSAGGSNQPQHF
TRBJ2-5	TRBV5-1	CASSRTVGGEETQYF
TRBJ2-2	TRBV5-1	CASSLEWGAGELFF
TRBJ2-7	TRBV5-1	CASSLGHGYEQYF
TRBJ1-1	TRBV29-1	CSVEEGDGPFF
TRBJ2-3	TRBV28	CASSPGREPKTQYF
TRBJ2-7	TRBV7-9	CASSLPGTGQYF
TRBJ1-1	TRBV18	CASSPLPGTGTEAFF
TRBJ1-2	TRBV19	CASSIEGTGANYGYTF
TRBJ2-3	TRBV7-2	CASSLAVTTDTQYF
TRBJ2-7	TRBV20-1	CSARGGDLNYEQYF
TRBJ2-1	TRBV20-1	CSARDPSGSYNEQFF
TRBJ2-2	TRBV29-1	CSVVTGPSNTGELFF
TRBJ2-1	TRBV6-1	CASTGLFIYNEQFF
TRBJ1-1	TRBV12-3/TRBV12-4	CASNRGRLTEAFF
TRBJ2-2	TRBV5-1	CASSAKGVAGELFF
TRBJ2-1	TRBV7-9	CASSRKASNEQFF
TRBJ2-1	TRBV20-1	CSARRAGGNEQFF